This TCR beta chain was retrieved from a study of blood T cell repertoires in COVID-19. The overall study: Sources were T cells, B-cell-depleted T cells, or PBMCs; the material itself was cDNA or gDNA.

Per the authors' pipeline: Reference gene primer amplification gave estimated nucleated cell counts. The repertoire was sequenced with immunoSEQ multiplex PCR; TCRdb's copy has only in-frame clones and lacks some. The V and J calls and clone size come from that table; D and trimming were worked out from the DNA. Of roughly 480,000 clones in the sample, roughly 89% were seen once. V lost 5 bases to trimming and J lost 5 bases, with 6 bases between them. Germline V gene sequence: CDR1 SNHLY, CDR2 FYNNEI. The CDR3 runs 12 residues. The material sequenced was peripheral blood. The TCR originated in a man aged 18 to 35 with COVID-19, enrolled during active disease. The chain combines TRBV2 with TRBJ2-2; D uncertain. The DNA of the CDR3 is TGTGCCAGCAGTAAAACAACCGGGGAGCTGTTTTTT. The encoded protein is CASSKTTGELFF.